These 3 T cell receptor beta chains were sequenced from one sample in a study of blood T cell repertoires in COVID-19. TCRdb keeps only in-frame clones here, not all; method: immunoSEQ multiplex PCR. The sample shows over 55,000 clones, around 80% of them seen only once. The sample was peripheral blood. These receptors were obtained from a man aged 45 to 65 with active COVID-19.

The CDR3 DNA is TGTGCCAGCCCTAGCGCACAGGGGGCGAGTGAGCAGTACTTC. Its protein is CASPSAQGASEQYF. The chain carries TRBV6-4 and TRBJ2-7, with 9 positions matching TRBD1. The V gene's germline CDR1 is MRHNA and CDR2 SNTAGT. V was pared by 8 bases and J by 7 bases, with 12 bases of the junction left unmatched. This CDR3 has 14 residues.

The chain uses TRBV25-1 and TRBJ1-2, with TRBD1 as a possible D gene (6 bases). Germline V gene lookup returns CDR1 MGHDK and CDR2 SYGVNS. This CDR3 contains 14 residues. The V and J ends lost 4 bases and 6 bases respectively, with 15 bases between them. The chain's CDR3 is CASSGGGWKDGYTF. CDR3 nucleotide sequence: TGTGCCAGCAGTGGAGGGGGTTGGAAGGATGGCTACACCTTC.

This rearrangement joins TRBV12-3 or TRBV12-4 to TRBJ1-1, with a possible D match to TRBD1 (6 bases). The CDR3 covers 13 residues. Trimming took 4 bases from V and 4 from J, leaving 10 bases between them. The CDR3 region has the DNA TGTGCCAGCAGTTGGGGGGGCCTCACTGAAGCTTTCTTT. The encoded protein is CASSWGGLTEAFF.